Shown below are 25 T cell receptor beta chains from a single sample sequenced in a study of blood T cell repertoires in COVID-19. Sequenced by immunoSEQ multiplex PCR; TCRdb stores in-frame clones only, minus some. The table has approximately 150,000 clones, around 80% seen once; the top ten hold about 2%. The sample taken for sequencing was peripheral blood. These receptors came from a woman in her fifties or sixties with acute or convalescent COVID-19.

V usage is TRBV29-1 and J usage is TRBJ2-7; 10 bases align to TRBD2. CDR1 is SQVTM, CDR2 ANQGSEA, per germline. The CDR3 sequence is 14 residues long. Losses at the gene ends were 4 bases for V and 6 bases for J; bases not matched to a gene: 9. CDR3 residues: CSVVGASGSFEQYF. Written as DNA, the CDR3 is TGCAGCGTTGTCGGGGCTAGCGGGAGTTTCGAGCAGTACTTC.

CDR3 region: CASSRIGVALNEQFF. The CDR3 nucleotides read TGTGCCAGCAGCCGGATAGGGGTGGCTCTCAATGAGCAGTTCTTC. The V call is TRBV14, the J call TRBJ2-1; a weak D match, TRBD1 (5 bases). The CDR3 contains 15 residues. Germline V lookup: CDR1 SGHDN, CDR2 FVKESK. Trimming took 4 bases from V and 6 from J, leaving 16 bases between them. The full variable domain, with the rest looked up from reference TRBV14 and TRBJ2-1, is EAGVTQFPSHSVIEKGQTVTLRCDPISGHDNLYWYRRVMGKEIKFLLHFVKESKQDESGMPNNRFLAERTGGTYSTLKVQPAELEDSGVYFCASSRIGVALNEQFFGPGTRLTVL.

V is TRBV2 and J is TRBJ2-7; 7 bases match TRBD2. Unmatched junction bases numbered 8, after V lost 3 bases and J lost 9 bases. This CDR3 region has 13 residues. Germline CDR1 SNHLY, CDR2 FYNNEI. The CDR3 loop reads CASSDWSGTTQYF. DNA for the CDR3: TGTGCCAGCAGTGATTGGAGCGGGACTACGCAGTACTTC.

The J gene is TRBJ2-7, the V gene TRBV7-9, with 14 nucleotides matching TRBD2. Germline CDR1 is SEHNR and CDR2 is FQNEAQ (reference sequence). CDR3 length: 13 amino acids. V dropped 7 bases and J dropped 6; count of bases not matched to a gene: 2. The CDR3 sequence is CASMGLAGVEQYF. In DNA, the CDR3 is TGTGCCAGCATGGGACTAGCGGGAGTCGAGCAGTACTTC.

The chain employs TRBV6-5 and TRBJ2-7; 8 nucleotides match TRBD1. The V gene's germline CDR1 is MNHEY and CDR2 SVGAGI. J gave up 1 base and V 8 bases, and 10 bases lay outside the gene matches. CDR3 length equals 15 residues. CDR3 in DNA: TGTGCCAGCCATCCGGAAGGACAGGGTTCCTACGAGCAGTACTTC. It specifies CASHPEGQGSYEQYF.

This chain uses TRBV7-9 with TRBJ1-6; D gene uncertain. Germline V lookup: CDR1 SEHNR, CDR2 FQNEAQ (reference sequence). Trimming left V 1 base short and J 8 bases short, with 3 bases between. The CDR3 contains 12 residues. Written as DNA, the CDR3 is TGTGCCAGCAGCTTAGTAGATTCACCCCTCCACTTT. It yields the protein CASSLVDSPLHF.

V is TRBV9 and J is TRBJ1-2, with 7 bases lining up with TRBD1. The V segment lost 0 bases and the J segment 4 bases; nucleotides outside the gene matches: 9. The V gene's germline CDR1 is SGDLS and CDR2 YYNGEE. This CDR3 has 16 amino acids. In DNA, the CDR3 is TGTGCCAGCAGCGTAGGTGCTATGGGACAGTTCTATGGCTACACCTTC. Protein sequence: CASSVGAMGQFYGYTF.

The chain is built from TRBV10-2 and TRBJ2-1; TRBD2 matches at 13 bases. In germline, CDR1 is WSHSY, CDR2 SAAADI. CDR3 length: 18 residues. The junction had 9 bases not matched to a gene; V was cut back by 7 bases and J by 0 bases. Here the CDR3 DNA reads TGCGCCAGCACCCCCGGGACTAGCGGGGCTAGCTCCTACAATGAGCAGTTCTTC. Its protein is CASTPGTSGASSYNEQFF.

The gene calls are TRBV5-1 and TRBJ2-6, with a tentative D call TRBD2 (5 bases). Germline V CDR1 and CDR2: SGHRS, YFSETQ. Trimming stripped 2 bases from V and 0 bases from J, with 9 bases between. The CDR3 loop spans 16 amino acids. CDR3 nucleotide sequence: TGCGCCAGCAGCTTTTGGAGGATCTCTGGGGCCAACGTCCTGACTTTC. This encodes CASSFWRISGANVLTF.

The chain has TRBV7-9 and TRBJ2-7; TRBD1 agrees at 11 bases. Germline V gene lookup returns CDR1 SEHNR and CDR2 FQNEAQ (reference sequence). CDR3 size: 16 residues. V was clipped by 5 bases and J by 4 bases; unmatched bases: 10. The CDR3 protein is CASSVVGQGASYEQYF. The DNA for the CDR3 is TGTGCCAGCAGCGTAGTCGGACAGGGGGCGAGTTACGAGCAGTACTTC.

The gene calls are TRBV11-2 and TRBJ2-2; D gene uncertain. Germline V gene data show CDR1 as SGHAT and CDR2 as FQNNGV. The ends were cut back, 3 bases at V and 4 bases at J, with 12 bases in the middle. This CDR3 has 15 residues. The CDR3 protein is CASSLWVAPTGELFF. As DNA, the CDR3 is TGTGCCAGCAGCTTGTGGGTAGCTCCCACCGGGGAGCTGTTTTTT.

The chain couples TRBV5-1 to TRBJ1-4; 8 bases agree with TRBD1. This CDR3 comprises 14 residues. The V segment lost 2 bases and the J segment 5 bases; nucleotides outside the gene matches: 2. CDR1 is SGHRS, CDR2 YFSETQ, per germline. CDR3 in DNA: TGCGCCAGCAGCTTTGGACAGGGCAATGAAAAACTGTTTTTT. This gives the protein CASSFGQGNEKLFF.

The rearrangement links TRBV19 to TRBJ1-2; 9 bases fit TRBD1. CDR3 length equals 12 residues. Germline V gene sequence: CDR1 LNHDA, CDR2 SQIVND (reference sequence). The J segment lost 7 bases and the V segment lost 11 bases, leaving 8 bases of the junction unmatched. The DNA for the CDR3 is TGTGCCTCAACTACAGGGGGCTCTGGCTACACCTTC. Its translation: CASTTGGSGYTF.

This rearrangement joins TRBV27 to TRBJ1-1, with a possible D match to TRBD1 (6 bases). In germline, CDR1 is MNHEY, CDR2 SMNVEV (reference sequence). V was pared by 5 bases and J by 5 bases, with 15 bases between. The CDR3 sequence is 14 residues long. CDR3 sequence: CASSVQVGQTEAFF. CDR3 DNA: TGTGCCAGCAGTGTGCAGGTCGGACAGACTGAAGCTTTCTTT.

V is TRBV6-5 and J is TRBJ2-3; D is unresolved. The CDR3 length is 14 residues. V gave up 6 bases and J gave up 2 bases, with 12 bases separating them. Germline CDR1 is MNHEY and CDR2 is SVGAGI. The DNA of the CDR3 is TGTGCCAGCAGAGTTCGAGGTGTCACAGATACGCAGTATTTT. Translating gives CASRVRGVTDTQYF.

The chain is built from TRBV7-9 and TRBJ2-2, with unresolved D. Trimming pared 2 bases from V and 8 bases from J, leaving 6 bases between. Per the germline V gene, CDR1 is SEHNR and CDR2 is FQNEAQ (reference sequence). This CDR3 has 12 residues. The CDR3 here is CASSLSLGELFF. Written as DNA, the CDR3 is TGTGCCAGCAGCTTATCCTTAGGGGAGCTGTTTTTT.

This clone has only a few counts. V gene TRBV3-1 (or the pseudogene TRBV3-2) combines with J gene TRBJ1-5, with D unclear. Looked up from germline, CDR1 is LGHDT and CDR2 is YNNKEL (reference sequence). V lost 4 bases, J lost 0 bases, and 10 bases lay in between. The CDR3 is 15 amino acids. CDR3 nucleotides: TGTGCCAGCAGCCTCTCTATCGGTAGCAATCAGCCCCAGCATTTT. It codes for CASSLSIGSNQPQHF.

This clone was seen only once. One end of the junction is discordant with germline, which a read error may explain. Other DNA sequences in the same sample also yield this CDR3. The chain has TRBV28 and TRBJ1-2; possibly TRBD1 for D (5 bases). Germline-derived CDR1 and CDR2 are MDHEN and SYDVKM. This CDR3 is 13 amino acids long. The CDR3 DNA reads TGTGCCAGCAGTCCCGACAGAAACTATGGTTACACCTTC. The encoded protein is CASSPDRNYGYTF.

This clone appeared a single time. The rearrangement joins TRBV5-4 to TRBJ2-1; 10 nucleotides agree with TRBD2. V gave up 0 bases and J gave up 6 bases; unmatched junction bases: 0. CDR1 and CDR2 from the germline V gene are SGHNT and YYREEE (reference sequence). The CDR3 covers 14 residues. The CDR3 DNA is TGTGCCAGCAGCTTGGGACTAGCGGGCAATGAGCAGTTCTTC. Encoded protein: CASSLGLAGNEQFF.

Here the CDR3 reads CASGPNRHLNTEAFF. CDR3 nucleotides: TGTGCTAGTGGACCGAACAGACACCTGAACACTGAAGCTTTCTTT. The chain carries TRBV12-5 and TRBJ1-1; D is ambiguous. Per the germline V gene, CDR1 is LGHNT and CDR2 is FRNRAP. The CDR3 loop spans 15 amino acids. V was clipped by 6 bases and J by 0 bases, with 14 bases between them.

This clone came up once. The V and J genes are TRBV10-1 and TRBJ2-7; D may be TRBD1 (5 bases). Trimming took off 6 bases at V and 2 bases at J, with 8 bases between the two ends. Germline V gene lookup returns CDR1 WNHNN and CDR2 SYGVQD (reference sequence). The CDR3 has 12 residues. CDR3 sequence: CASSPDTYEQYF. DNA of the CDR3: TGCGCCAGCAGCCCGGACACCTACGAGCAGTACTTC.

The chain has TRBV7-8 and TRBJ2-1; 9 nucleotides align to TRBD2. Germline loops: CDR1 SGHVS, CDR2 FQNEAQ. With V trimmed by 1 base and J by 2 bases, 3 bases remained unmatched. The CDR3 covers 16 residues. The CDR3 DNA sequence: TGTGCCAGCAGCTTAGTAGCGGGAGTAACCTACAATGAGCAGTTCTTC. Residues: CASSLVAGVTYNEQFF.

The J gene is TRBJ2-1, the V gene TRBV29-1, with TRBD2 identical over 7 bases. The V gene end was trimmed by 7 bases and the J gene end by 2 bases; junction bases not matched to a gene: 8. The CDR3 totals 14 residues. Per germline, CDR1 SQVTM and CDR2 ANQGSEA. CDR3 bases: TGCAGCGCCCCAAGACTAGCAGCCTACAATGAGCAGTTCTTC. Protein: CSAPRLAAYNEQFF.

The chain is built from TRBV6-5 and TRBJ2-7; possible D gene TRBD1, 5 bases. The V and J ends lost 2 bases and 6 bases respectively, with 14 bases between them. CDR3 length: 14 amino acids. Germline values: CDR1 MNHEY, CDR2 SVGAGI. CDR3 in DNA: TGTGCCAGCAGTTACGCAGGGTGGTCCACCGAGCAGTACTTC. This gives the protein CASSYAGWSTEQYF.

This rearrangement joins TRBV6-5 to TRBJ2-7; 13 bases are shared with TRBD2. Germline V gives CDR1 MNHEY, CDR2 SVGAGI. The CDR3 has 15 residues. Trimming removed 4 bases from V and 6 bases from J; junction bases left unmatched: 6. CDR3 protein: CASSSPGTSGIEQYF. CDR3 DNA sequence: TGTGCCAGCAGTTCACCCGGGACTAGCGGGATCGAGCAGTACTTC.